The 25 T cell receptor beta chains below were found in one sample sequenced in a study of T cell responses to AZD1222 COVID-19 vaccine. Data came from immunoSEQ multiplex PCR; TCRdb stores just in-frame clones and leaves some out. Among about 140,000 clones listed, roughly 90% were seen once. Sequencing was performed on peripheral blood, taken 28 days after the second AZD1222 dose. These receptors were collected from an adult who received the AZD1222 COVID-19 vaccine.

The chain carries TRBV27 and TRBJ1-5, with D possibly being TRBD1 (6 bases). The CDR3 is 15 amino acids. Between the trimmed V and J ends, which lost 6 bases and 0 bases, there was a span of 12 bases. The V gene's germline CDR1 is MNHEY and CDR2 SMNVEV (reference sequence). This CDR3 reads CASRGGGLSNQPQHF. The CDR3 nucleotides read TGTGCCAGCAGGGGCGGGGGGCTTAGCAATCAGCCCCAGCATTTT.

The CDR3 region is CASSARGTHTDTQYF. The CDR3 region has the DNA TGTGCCAGCAGCGCCCGGGGGACGCACACAGATACGCAGTATTTT. This rearrangement joins TRBV7-6 to TRBJ2-3, with a possible D match to TRBD2 (6 bases). Germline V gene lookup returns CDR1 SGHVS and CDR2 FNYEAQ. The length of the CDR3 is 15 residues. The V end lost 5 bases, the J end lost 2 bases, and 14 bases lay between the germline ends. Based on the CDR3 plus reference TRBV7-6 and TRBJ2-3, the full variable domain is GAGVSQSPRYKVTKRGQDVALRCDPISGHVSLYWYRQALGQGPEFLTYFNYEAQQDKSGLPNDRFSAERPEGSISTLTIQRTEQRDSAMYRCASSARGTHTDTQYFGPGTRLTVL.

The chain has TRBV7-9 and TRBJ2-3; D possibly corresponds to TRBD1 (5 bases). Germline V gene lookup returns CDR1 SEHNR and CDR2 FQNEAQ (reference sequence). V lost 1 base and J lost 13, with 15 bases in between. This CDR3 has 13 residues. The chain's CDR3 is CASSLGVQGVEYF. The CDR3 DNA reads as TGTGCCAGCAGCTTAGGTGTCCAGGGCGTAGAGTATTTT.

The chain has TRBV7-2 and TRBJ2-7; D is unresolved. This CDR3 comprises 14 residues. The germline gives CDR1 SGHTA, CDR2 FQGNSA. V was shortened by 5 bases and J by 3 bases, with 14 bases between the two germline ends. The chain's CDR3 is CASSPQNLYYEQYF. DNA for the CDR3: TGTGCCAGCAGCCCCCAAAATTTATACTACGAGCAGTACTTC.

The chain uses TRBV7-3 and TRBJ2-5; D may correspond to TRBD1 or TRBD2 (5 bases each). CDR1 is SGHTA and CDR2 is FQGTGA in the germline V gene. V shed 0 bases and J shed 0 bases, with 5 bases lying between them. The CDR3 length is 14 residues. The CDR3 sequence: CASSLTGDQETQYF. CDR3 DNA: TGTGCCAGCAGCTTAACGGGGGACCAAGAGACCCAGTACTTC. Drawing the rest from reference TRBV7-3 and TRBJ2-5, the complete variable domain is GAGVSQTPSNKVTEKGKYVELRCDPISGHTALYWYRQSLGQGPEFLIYFQGTGAADDSGLPNDRFFAVRPEGSVSTLKIQRTERGDSAVYLCASSLTGDQETQYFGPGTRLLVL.

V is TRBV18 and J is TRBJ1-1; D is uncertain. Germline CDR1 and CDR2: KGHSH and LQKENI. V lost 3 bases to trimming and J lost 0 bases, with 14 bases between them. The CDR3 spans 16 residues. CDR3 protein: CASSPMTGDLNTEAFF. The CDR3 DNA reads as TGTGCCAGCTCACCTATGACCGGAGATTTGAACACTGAAGCTTTCTTT.

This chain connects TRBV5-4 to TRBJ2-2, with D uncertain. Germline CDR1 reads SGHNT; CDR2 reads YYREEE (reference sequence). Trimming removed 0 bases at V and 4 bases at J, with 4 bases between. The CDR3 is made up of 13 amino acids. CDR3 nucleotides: TGTGCCAGCAGCTTGGGGTTCACCGGGGAGCTGTTTTTT. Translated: CASSLGFTGELFF.

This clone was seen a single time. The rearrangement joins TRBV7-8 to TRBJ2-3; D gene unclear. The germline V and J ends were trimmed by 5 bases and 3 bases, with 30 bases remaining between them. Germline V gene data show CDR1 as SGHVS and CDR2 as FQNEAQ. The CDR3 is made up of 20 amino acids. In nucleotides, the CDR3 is TGTGCCAGCAGCCCCTCAAGGGCAAAACCGGGTCCCGTTGGTACAGATACGCAGTATTTT. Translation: CASSPSRAKPGPVGTDTQYF.

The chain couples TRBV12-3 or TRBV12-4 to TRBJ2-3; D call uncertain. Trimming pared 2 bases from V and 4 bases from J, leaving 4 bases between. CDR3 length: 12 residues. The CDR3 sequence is CASSLIPDTQYF. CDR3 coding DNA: TGTGCCAGCAGTTTAATCCCAGATACGCAGTATTTT.

CDR3 protein: CASSSRQGSGYTF. The CDR3 nucleotides are TGTGCCAGCAGTTCGAGACAGGGCTCTGGCTACACCTTC. The chain recombines TRBV27 with TRBJ1-2, with 7 bases fitting TRBD1. CDR3 length equals 13 residues. CDR1 and CDR2 (germline): MNHEY, SMNVEV (reference sequence). Trimming took 4 bases from V and 7 from J; bases not matched to a gene: 6.

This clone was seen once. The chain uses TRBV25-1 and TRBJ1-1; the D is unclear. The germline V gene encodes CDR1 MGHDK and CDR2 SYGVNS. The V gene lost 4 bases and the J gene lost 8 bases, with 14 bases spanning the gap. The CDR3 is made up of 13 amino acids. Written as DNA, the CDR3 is TGTGCCAGCAGTGCAGGTGGTCCGTTCGAAGCTTTCTTT. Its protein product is CASSAGGPFEAFF.

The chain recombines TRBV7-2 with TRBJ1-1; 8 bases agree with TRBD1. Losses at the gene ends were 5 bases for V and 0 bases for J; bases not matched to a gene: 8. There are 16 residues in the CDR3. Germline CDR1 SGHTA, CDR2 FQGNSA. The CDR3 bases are TGTGCCAGCAGCACCAGACAGGGGCCGATGAACACTGAAGCTTTCTTT. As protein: CASSTRQGPMNTEAFF. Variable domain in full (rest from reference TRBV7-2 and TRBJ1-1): GAGVSQSPSNKVTEKGKDVELRCDPISGHTALYWYRQSLGQGLEFLIYFQGNSAPDKSGLPSDRFSAERTGGSVSTLTIQRTQQEDSAVYLCASSTRQGPMNTEAFFGQGTRLTVV.

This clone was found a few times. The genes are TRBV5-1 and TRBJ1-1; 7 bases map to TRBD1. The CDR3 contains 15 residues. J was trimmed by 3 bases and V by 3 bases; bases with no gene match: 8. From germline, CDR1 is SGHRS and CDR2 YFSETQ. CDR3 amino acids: CASSYRDSLYTEAFF. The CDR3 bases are TGCGCCAGCAGCTACCGGGACAGCCTTTACACTGAAGCTTTCTTT.

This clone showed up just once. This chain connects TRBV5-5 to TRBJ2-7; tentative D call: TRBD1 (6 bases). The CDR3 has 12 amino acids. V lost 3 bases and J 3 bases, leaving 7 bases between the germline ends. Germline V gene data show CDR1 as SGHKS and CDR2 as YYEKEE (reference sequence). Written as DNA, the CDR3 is TGTGCCAGCAGCTCGGACAGCTACGAGCAGTACTTC. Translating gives CASSSDSYEQYF.

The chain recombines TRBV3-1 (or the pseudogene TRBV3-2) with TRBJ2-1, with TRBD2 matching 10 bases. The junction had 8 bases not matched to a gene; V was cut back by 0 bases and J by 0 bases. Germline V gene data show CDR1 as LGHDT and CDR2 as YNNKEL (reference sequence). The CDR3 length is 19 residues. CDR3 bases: TGTGCCAGCAGCCAAGACGGGCTAGCGGGGGTTAGCTCCTACAATGAGCAGTTCTTC. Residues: CASSQDGLAGVSSYNEQFF.

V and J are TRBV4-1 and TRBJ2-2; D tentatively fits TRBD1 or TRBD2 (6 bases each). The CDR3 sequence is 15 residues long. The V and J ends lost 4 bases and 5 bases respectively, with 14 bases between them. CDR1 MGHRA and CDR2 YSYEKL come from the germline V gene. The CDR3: CASSPLGGGTGELFF. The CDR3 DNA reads TGCGCCAGCAGCCCTCTTGGAGGGGGTACCGGGGAGCTGTTTTTT.

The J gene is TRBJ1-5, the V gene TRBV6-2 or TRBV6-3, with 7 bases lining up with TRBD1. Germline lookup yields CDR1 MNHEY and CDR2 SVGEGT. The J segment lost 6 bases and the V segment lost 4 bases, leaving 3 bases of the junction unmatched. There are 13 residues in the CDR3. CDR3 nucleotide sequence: TGTGCCAGCAGTTCCGACAGGGTTCAGCCCCAGCATTTT. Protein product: CASSSDRVQPQHF.

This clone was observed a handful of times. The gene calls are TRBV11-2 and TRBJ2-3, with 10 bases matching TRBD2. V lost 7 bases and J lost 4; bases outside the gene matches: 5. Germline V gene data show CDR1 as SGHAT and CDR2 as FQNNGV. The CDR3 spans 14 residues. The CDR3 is CASTRSGGADTQYF. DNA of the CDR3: TGTGCCAGCACCAGAAGCGGGGGGGCAGATACGCAGTATTTT.

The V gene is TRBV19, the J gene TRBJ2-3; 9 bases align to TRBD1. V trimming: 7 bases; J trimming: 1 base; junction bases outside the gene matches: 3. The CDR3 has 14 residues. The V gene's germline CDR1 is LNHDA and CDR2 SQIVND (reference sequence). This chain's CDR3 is CASIGDRGTDTQYF. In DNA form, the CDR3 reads TGTGCCAGTATTGGGGACAGGGGCACAGATACGCAGTATTTT. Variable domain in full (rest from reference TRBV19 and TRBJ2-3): DGGITQSPKYLFRKEGQNVTLSCEQNLNHDAMYWYRQDPGQGLRLIYYSQIVNDFQKGDIAEGYSVSREKKESFPLTVTSAQKNPTAFYLCASIGDRGTDTQYFGPGTRLTVL.

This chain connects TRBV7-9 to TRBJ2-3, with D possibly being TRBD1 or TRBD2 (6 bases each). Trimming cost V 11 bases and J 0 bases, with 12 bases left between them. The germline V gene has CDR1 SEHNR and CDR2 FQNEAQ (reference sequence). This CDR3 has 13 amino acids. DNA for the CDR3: TGTGCCGGCGGGACAACAAGCACAGATACGCAGTATTTT. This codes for CAGGTTSTDTQYF.

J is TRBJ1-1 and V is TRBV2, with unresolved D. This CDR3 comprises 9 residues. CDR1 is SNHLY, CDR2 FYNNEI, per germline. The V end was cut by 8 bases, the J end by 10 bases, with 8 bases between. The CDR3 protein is CASGSLAFF. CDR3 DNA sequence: TGTGCCAGCGGTTCGTTAGCTTTCTTT.

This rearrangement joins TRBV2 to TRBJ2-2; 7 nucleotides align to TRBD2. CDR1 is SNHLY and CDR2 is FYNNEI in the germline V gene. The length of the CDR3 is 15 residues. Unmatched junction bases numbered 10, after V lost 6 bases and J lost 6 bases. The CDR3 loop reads CASRADASGAGELFF. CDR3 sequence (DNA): TGTGCCAGCAGGGCAGACGCTAGCGGAGCCGGGGAGCTGTTTTTT.

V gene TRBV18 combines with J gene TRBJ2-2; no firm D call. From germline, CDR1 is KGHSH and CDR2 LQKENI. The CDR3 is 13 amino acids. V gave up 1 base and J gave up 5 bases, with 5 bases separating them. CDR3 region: CASSPRGTGELFF. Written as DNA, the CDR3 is TGTGCCAGCTCACCACGGGGAACCGGGGAGCTGTTTTTT.

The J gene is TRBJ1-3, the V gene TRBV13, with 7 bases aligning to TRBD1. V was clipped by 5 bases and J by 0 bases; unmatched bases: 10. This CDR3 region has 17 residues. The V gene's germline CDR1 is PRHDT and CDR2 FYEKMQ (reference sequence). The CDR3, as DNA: TGTGCCAGCAGCCTGGGACAGCCCTTAGACTCTGGAAACACCATATATTTT. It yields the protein CASSLGQPLDSGNTIYF.

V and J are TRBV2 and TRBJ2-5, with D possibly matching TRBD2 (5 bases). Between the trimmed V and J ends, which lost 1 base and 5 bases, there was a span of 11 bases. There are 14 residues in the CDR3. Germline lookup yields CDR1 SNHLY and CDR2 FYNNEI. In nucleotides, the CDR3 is TGTGCCAGCAGTGAAGATCGGGATGCGGAGACCCAGTACTTC. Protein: CASSEDRDAETQYF.